This T cell receptor beta chain appears in the sequencing data of a study of T-cell memory formation after mild COVID-19. Study overall: Largely, the TCR clusters proved donor specific. The study, taken as a whole, reports: Mostly located in CM and EM were contracting CD4+ clones, with contracting CD8+ clones located in EMRA.

This clonotype was seen more than once but under ten times. Antigen unknown. The CDR3 extends over 18 amino acids. CDR1 is LGHDT, CDR2 YNNKEL, per germline (reference sequence). V shed 0 bases and J shed 7 bases, with 24 bases lying between them. Amplification by 5'RACE using constant-segment primers produced TCR alpha and TCR beta cDNA libraries that carried sample barcodes and UMIs. TCRdb recomputed calls from the 5' RACE reads with MiXCR, one row per CDR3 protein. This sample yields 270,000 or so distinct CDR3 sequences, of which roughly 18% are seen a single time; more than 20% belongs to the top ten.

This rearrangement joins TRBV3-1 to TRBJ1-2; D is uncertain. The origin of this receptor is a man in his late teens or twenties who had mild COVID-19 (a few samples of this study predate the infection). Cell type and time point are not known. The sample consisted of PBMCs or a T cell subset sorted from them (not recorded which). CDR3: CASSQERMGRNRYVGYTF. CDR3 coding DNA: TGTGCCAGCAGCCAAGAACGAATGGGCAGAAACCGCTATGTTGGCTACACCTTC.